In its sample, the clone carrying this T cell receptor (beta chain) was seen many times. CDR3 length: 13 residues. Germline values: CDR1 LGHNA, CDR2 YNFKEQ. V was trimmed by 1 base and J by 4 bases, leaving 8 bases between them. TCRdb reprocessed the 5' RACE reads with MiXCR, giving one entry per CDR3 protein. The data hold 1.5 million to 2 million distinct CDR3 sequences, with about 32% observed a single time. The source of the sample is a study of identical twins. J is TRBJ2-7 and V is TRBV4-2, with D perhaps matching TRBD2 (5 bases). The receptor's source is a newborn girl in good health. The sequencing input was cord blood. This CDR3 is CASSQGADYEQYF. The CDR3 DNA follows: TGTGCCAGCAGCCAAGGAGCGGATTACGAGCAGTACTTC.